The clone carrying this TCR beta chain was detected a few times. What it binds is unknown. The data were obtained in a study of T cells in Graves' hyperthyroidism and ophthalmopathy. Study findings and constraints: Blood also held most thyroid clonotypes expanded beyond 0.001. Ophthalmopathy and stable hyperthyroidism were told apart by a 13 V-J model. With a median lead of roughly 6.2 months before onset, the model predicted ophthalmopathy.

Fresh peripheral blood, around 10 ml of it, supplied the PBMCs. V lost 1 base and J lost 2, with 6 bases in between. The CDR3 covers 15 residues. RNA transcripts gave rise to amplified TCR beta CDR3 regions. The TCR CDR3 first-round RT-PCR relied on the HTBI primer set. TCRdb re-derived calls from the multiplex PCR reads in MiXCR, one entry per CDR3 protein. This sample has 400,000 to 500,000 distinct CDR3 sequences, with roughly 14% found just once. The chain uses TRBV12-3 or TRBV12-4 and TRBJ2-6; no firm D call. The origin of this receptor is a man in his late teens or twenties with Graves' ophthalmopathy. The sample taken for sequencing was blood. The CDR3 bases are TGTGCCAGCAGTTTAGGGCATGCTGGGGCCAACGTCCTGACTTTC. It is translated as CASSLGHAGANVLTF.